A selection of T cell receptor beta chains follows, all from one sample in a study of Graves' ophthalmopathy and Graves' hyperthyroidism. TCRdb processed the multiplex PCR reads anew with MiXCR; each CDR3 protein has one entry. The table records 450,000 to 600,000 distinct CDR3 sequences, approximately 35% of them present only once. Sample: peripheral blood or thyroid tissue (not recorded which). The receptors were sampled from an adult man with Graves' hyperthyroidism. The conserved cysteine and the conserved F or W are not part of the CDR3 here.

v_gene,j_gene,CDR3aa
TRBV6-5,TRBJ1-2,ASSYSRDAYGYT
TRBV12-5,TRBJ2-5,ASGTGEETQY
TRBV10-3,TRBJ2-2,AISDPGQGKTGELF
TRBV20-1,TRBJ1-2,SAASGTGAGGYT
TRBV5-1,TRBJ2-7,ASSWGQGTSSYEQY
TRBV20-1,TRBJ1-6,SARGQSFTLH
TRBV7-8,TRBJ2-2,ASRGQGNTGELF
TRBV9,TRBJ1-6,ASSGERGIGSPLH
TRBV7-2,TRBJ2-5,ASSPVSQETQY
TRBV19,TRBJ1-4,ASSIDISRANEKLF
TRBV25-1,NA,ASSEYTRDFDSYNEQF
TRBV5-4,TRBJ2-7,AISLGDRPYEQY
TRBV27,TRBJ2-7,ASSLYGRGLYEQY
TRBV25-1,TRBJ1-2,ASSEFRGNYGYT
TRBV6-6,TRBJ2-2,ASSLTGSGELF
TRBV2,TRBJ2-2,ASSRGSIGELF
TRBV5-1,TRBJ2-7,ASSLTINDREQY
TRBV5-1,TRBJ1-1,ASNDDGRNTEAF
TRBV5-5,TRBJ2-5,ASSLEAGAGETQY
TRBV20-1,TRBJ2-7,SARERTQSYEQY
TRBV29-1,TRBJ1-2,SVVGGPYGYT
TRBV20-1,TRBJ1-4,SARGLAGGQGEEKLF
TRBV4-1,TRBJ1-1,ASSPFTGRTEAF
TRBV2,TRBJ1-1,ASSEGGYAF
TRBV2,TRBJ1-1,ASRLKWGSDTEAF
TRBV12-3/TRBV12-4,TRBJ1-2,ASSLGPPTSNGYT
TRBV2,TRBJ2-7,ASSAGQGRKDEQY
TRBV10-3,TRBJ2-2,AISTQSGGELF
TRBV6-4,TRBJ1-1,ASSRTGGGSHTEAF
TRBV4-1,TRBJ1-2,ASSQVGKGAGYT
TRBV12-3/TRBV12-4,TRBJ1-1,ASSTSSGNPEAF
TRBV29-1,TRBJ1-1,SVGGGGDNTEAF
TRBV7-9,TRBJ1-1,ASRPGGLEAF
TRBV5-1,TRBJ1-4,ASSFPNTGTTTEKLF
TRBV7-8,TRBJ2-7,ASSLKPASGRGSYEQY
TRBV5-1,NA,ASSPIAGANEQF
TRBV5-8,TRBJ1-6,ASSLLRSSPLH
TRBV7-9,TRBJ2-2,ASSPYRDLGRKDTGELF
TRBV7-9,TRBJ1-5,ASSLAGGVDQPQH
TRBV7-9,TRBJ2-5,ASSDGPSETQY
TRBV12-3/TRBV12-4,TRBJ1-5,ASRDRLYQPQH
TRBV29-1,TRBJ1-1,SVDRDMNTEAF
TRBV5-1,TRBJ2-2,ASRPGLAKNTGELF
TRBV6-5,TRBJ1-1,ASSYSRGWAEAF
TRBV5-6,TRBJ1-5,ASSLRGLGNQPQH
TRBV5-1,TRBJ2-7,ASSIRTLAAPYEQY
TRBV10-3,TRBJ1-2,ASSFGRLQPYGYT
TRBV6-1,TRBJ2-2,AVGKMNTGELF
TRBV24-1,TRBJ2-2,ATSGNNRGSTGELF
TRBV20-1,TRBJ2-5,SAEQGGRAEETQY
TRBV9,TRBJ1-3,ASSVGTGAGNTIY
TRBV6-6,TRBJ2-6,ASSYGGQGGSGANVLT
TRBV15,TRBJ1-5,ATSLGTQPQH
TRBV10-3,TRBJ1-6,ASRGGQAGNSPLH